Detailed here is one T cell receptor beta chain. It lacks a known antigen. One base away there is no much larger clone; base qualities are not given. These data belong to a study of OX40 agonist ivuxolimab in advanced cancers. Background on the whole study: Ivuxolimab was a fully human IgG2 agonistic monoclonal antibody targeting the costimulatory receptor OX40 (CD134). Intravenous ivuxolimab was administered to patients every 2 weeks at six dose levels: 0.01, 0.1, 0.3, 1.5, 3 and 10 mg/kg. Of the approximately 54 dose-escalation patients, hepatocellular carcinoma was present in about 20, melanoma in around 15, renal cell carcinoma in 9 and head and neck cancer in 9. The dose-escalation cohort was roughly 87% male with a mean age of roughly 60 years, ranging from roughly 20 to 80. Patients were allowed to have had prior anti-PD-1, anti-PD-L1 or anti-CTLA-4 therapy, and around 40% of the dose-escalation patients had previously received checkpoint inhibitors. Three dose-escalation patients achieved partial responses, one with hepatocellular carcinoma and two with cutaneous melanoma. Peripheral TCRbeta sequencing aimed to test whether ivuxolimab altered TCR sequence diversity and caused clonal T-cell expansion. The paper covers the monotherapy dose-escalation part of the phase I ivuxolimab trial, which included N ≈ 52 patients.

Overall study results and their limits: Low levels of normalized T-cell clonal expansion were also seen in some patients who did not respond. Clonal expansion of both CD4+ and CD8+ blood T cells was observed from baseline to week 6 at doses 0.1 to 3.0 mg/kg. After ivuxolimab, expanded clones were on average more numerous among CD8+ T cells than among CD4+ T cells. Partial responders in the 0.1-3.0 mg/kg groups had among the lowest normalized peripheral clonal expansion, especially among CD8+ T cells. The antigen specificity of the clonally expanded peripheral T cells was not determined.

Genomic DNA was isolated from the sorted cells so that the TCRbeta CDR3 region could be sequenced. TCRbeta CDR3 regions were sequenced using the immunoSEQ Assay. TCRdb obtained this table from immuneACCESS and retained in-frame rearrangements with V and J assigned. These tables miss some clones; where compared with another copy, unresolved V genes account for less than half of the shortfall, and the remainder is unexplained. For this sample there are tens of thousands of clones; 85% to 90% appear just once. The top ten clonotypes cover 10% to 11% of the sample. The germline V gene (reference sequence) supplies CDR1 SGHNT and CDR2 YYREEE. The junction shows trimming of 5 bases on V and 2 bases on J, plus 14 bases between the germline ends. There are 14 amino acids in the CDR3, from cysteine to phenylalanine inclusive. Here the CDR3 DNA is all that survives: 42 bases in frame from base 1. Patients with a history of autoimmune disease or receiving systemic immunosuppression were excluded from the trial. In every dose cohort, peripheral blood was drawn for TCR sequencing at baseline, cycle 4 day 1, and cycle 7 day 1. The samples were taken from a phase I, first-in-human, multicenter, open-label dose-escalation trial of ivuxolimab. Adults with locally advanced or metastatic melanoma, renal cell, hepatocellular, or head and neck squamous cell carcinoma were enrolled in the trial. Before TCR sequencing, CD4+ T cells and CD8+ T cells from peripheral blood were sorted into separate populations.

The starting material was CD4+ or CD8+ T cells sorted from blood, obtained in a trial of the OX40 agonist ivuxolimab. The receptor was isolated from an adult with an advanced solid tumor such as melanoma, head and neck, liver or kidney cancer. Recombination joined TRBV5-4 with TRBJ2-7; matching of 6 bases hints at TRBD2 as the D gene. Here the CDR3 is given as CASRDRDSAYEQYF. The DNA sequence is TGTGCCAGCAGGGACCGGGACTCGGCCTACGAGCAGTACTTC.